The entry below describes one T cell receptor beta chain. The ends were cut back, 3 bases at V and 0 bases at J, with 12 bases in the middle. The length of the CDR3 is 15 residues. CDR1 SGHRS and CDR2 YFSETQ come from the germline V gene. Each CDR3 protein is one row after TCRdb ran MiXCR on the RT-PCR reads. The repertoire holds 550,000 to 750,000 distinct CDR3 sequences, with 13% to 15% as singletons. This sequence was found in a female donor in good health, serving as a healthy control. Specimen: memory CD4+ T cells from blood. The chain couples TRBV5-1 to TRBJ1-1; tentative D call: TRBD1 (6 bases). The CDR3 protein is CASSWTGTLNTEAFF. The CDR3 nucleotides are TGCGCCAGCAGCTGGACCGGGACATTGAACACTGAAGCTTTCTTT.